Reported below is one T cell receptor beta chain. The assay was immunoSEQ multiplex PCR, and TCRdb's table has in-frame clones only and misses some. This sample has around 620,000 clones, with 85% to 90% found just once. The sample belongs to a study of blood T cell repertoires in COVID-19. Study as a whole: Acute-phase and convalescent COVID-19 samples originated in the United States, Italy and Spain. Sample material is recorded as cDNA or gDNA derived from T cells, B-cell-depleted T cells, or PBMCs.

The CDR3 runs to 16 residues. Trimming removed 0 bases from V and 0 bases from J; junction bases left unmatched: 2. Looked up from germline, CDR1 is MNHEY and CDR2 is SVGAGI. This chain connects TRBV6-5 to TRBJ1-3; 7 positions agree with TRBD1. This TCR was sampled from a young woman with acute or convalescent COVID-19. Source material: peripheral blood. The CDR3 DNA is TGTGCCAGCAGTTACTCAGGACAGGCCTCTGGAAACACCATATATTTT. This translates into CASSYSGQASGNTIYF.